This T cell receptor beta chain was sequenced during a study of blood T cell repertoires in COVID-19. In the authors' methods: Amplification with reference gene primers provided the estimates of nucleated cell counts. Assay: immunoSEQ multiplex PCR; the TCRdb copy retains only in-frame clones and omits some. Clone size and V and J calls were adopted from that table, with D and trimming inferred from the DNA. The data contain about 320,000 clones, around 89% of them seen just once; the ten biggest clones take up 1.5% to 2%. The receptor was derived from a woman in her twenties or thirties with COVID-19, enrolled during active disease. Sequencing was carried out using peripheral blood.

CDR3 DNA sequence: TGTGCCAGCAGAGGAACAGGGGGCTATAGCAATCAGCCCCAGCATTTT. Its translation: CASRGTGGYSNQPQHF. This chain links TRBV2 with TRBJ1-5; 9 nucleotides match TRBD1. Germline CDR1 and CDR2: SNHLY and FYNNEI. V shed 6 bases and J 0 bases; nucleotides not matched to a gene: 6. The CDR3 extends over 16 amino acids.